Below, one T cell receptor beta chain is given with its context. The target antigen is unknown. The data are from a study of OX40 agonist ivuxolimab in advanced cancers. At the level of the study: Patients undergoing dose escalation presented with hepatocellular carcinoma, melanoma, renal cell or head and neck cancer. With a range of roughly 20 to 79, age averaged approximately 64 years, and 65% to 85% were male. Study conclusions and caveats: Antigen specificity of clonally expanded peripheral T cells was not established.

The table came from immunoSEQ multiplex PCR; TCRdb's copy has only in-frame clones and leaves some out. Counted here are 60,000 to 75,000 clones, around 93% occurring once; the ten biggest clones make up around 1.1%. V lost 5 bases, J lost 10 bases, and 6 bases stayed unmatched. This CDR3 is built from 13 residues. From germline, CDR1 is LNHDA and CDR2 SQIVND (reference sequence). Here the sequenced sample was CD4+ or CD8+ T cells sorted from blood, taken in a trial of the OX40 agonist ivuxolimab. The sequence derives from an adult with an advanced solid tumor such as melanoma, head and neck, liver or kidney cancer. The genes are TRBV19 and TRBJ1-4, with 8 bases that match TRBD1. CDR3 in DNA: TGTGCCAGTAGTGACAGGGGACGAGGAAAACTGTTTTTT. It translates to CASSDRGRGKLFF. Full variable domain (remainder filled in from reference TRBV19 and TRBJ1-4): DGGITQSPKYLFRKEGQNVTLSCEQNLNHDAMYWYRQDPGQGLRLIYYSQIVNDFQKGDIAEGYSVSREKKESFPLTVTSAQKNPTAFYLCASSDRGRGKLFFGSGTQLSVL.